A selection of T cell receptor beta chains follows, all from one sample in a study of shared T cell receptors in the human thymus. Produced via immunoSEQ multiplex PCR; TCRdb's table is partial and in-frame only. Found here are 600,000 or so clones, about 87% of them singletons; the top ten hold under 0.01%. These sequences were also reported in another study, on human thymus T cells.

The sequencing sample was made of thymocytes. These receptors all stem from a boy less than two years old with a congenital heart defect. CDR3s include the opening cysteine and the closing phenylalanine or tryptophan. Fields, in order: D gene, clone size, J gene, V gene, CDR3 protein, CDR3 DNA. A D gene is named only where the DNA matches it firmly. Rows give clone size only sometimes, using once, few, many, or a class for an expanded clone.

d_gene: -; abundance: few; j_gene: TRBJ2-5; v_gene: TRBV2; CDR3aa: CASSASTIPRAGLRLGQETQYF; CDR3nt: TGTGCCAGCAGTGCCAGCACGATTCCTAGGGCGGGGTTGAGGCTTGGACAAGAGACCCAGTACTTC
d_gene: -; abundance: once; j_gene: TRBJ2-3; v_gene: TRBV19; CDR3aa: CASTDSEGTDTQYF; CDR3nt: TGTGCCAGTACCGACTCAGAGGGCACAGATACGCAGTATTTT
d_gene: -; abundance: -; j_gene: TRBJ1-4; v_gene: TRBV5-1; CDR3aa: CASSLVEVRSNEKLFF; CDR3nt: TGCGCCAGCAGCTTGGTCGAGGTTCGAAGTAATGAAAAACTGTTTTTT
d_gene: -; abundance: -; j_gene: TRBJ1-2; v_gene: TRBV7-6; CDR3aa: CASSPSWEQENYGYTF; CDR3nt: TGTGCCAGCAGCCCCTCCTGGGAACAGGAAAACTATGGCTACACCTTC
d_gene: TRBD1; abundance: -; j_gene: TRBJ2-7; v_gene: TRBV28; CDR3aa: CASLPQGAGEQYF; CDR3nt: TGTGCCAGCCTTCCCCAGGGGGCAGGGGAGCAGTACTTC
d_gene: TRBD2; abundance: -; j_gene: TRBJ2-7; v_gene: TRBV9; CDR3aa: CASSPRLAGDGEQYF; CDR3nt: TGTGCCAGCAGCCCACGACTAGCGGGAGATGGCGAGCAGTACTTC
d_gene: -; abundance: -; j_gene: TRBJ2-1; v_gene: TRBV19; CDR3aa: CASSFDDRNNEQFF; CDR3nt: TGTGCCAGTAGTTTCGATGACAGGAACAATGAGCAGTTCTTC
d_gene: -; abundance: once; j_gene: TRBJ2-7; v_gene: TRBV2; CDR3aa: CASTLGYASNEQYF; CDR3nt: TGTGCCAGCACCCTCGGGTATGCGTCGAACGAGCAGTACTTC
d_gene: TRBD1; abundance: -; j_gene: TRBJ2-1; v_gene: TRBV5-5; CDR3aa: CASSHDRGLPVPDNEQFF; CDR3nt: TGTGCCAGCAGCCACGACAGGGGATTGCCCGTTCCGGACAATGAGCAGTTCTTC
d_gene: TRBD1; abundance: -; j_gene: TRBJ1-5; v_gene: TRBV2; CDR3aa: CASSDGTGMNQPQHF; CDR3nt: TGTGCCAGCAGTGACGGGACAGGGATGAATCAGCCCCAGCATTTT
d_gene: -; abundance: -; j_gene: TRBJ2-7; v_gene: TRBV28; CDR3aa: CASSLLPGTSYEQYF; CDR3nt: TGTGCCAGCAGTTTATTGCCGGGAACCTCCTACGAGCAGTACTTC
d_gene: TRBD2; abundance: -; j_gene: TRBJ2-1; v_gene: TRBV29-1; CDR3aa: CSVEAALEQGTSGDLSSMEQFF; CDR3nt: TGCAGCGTTGAAGCTGCCCTAGAACAGGGGACTAGCGGGGACCTCAGTAGCATGGAGCAGTTCTTC
d_gene: TRBD1; abundance: -; j_gene: TRBJ1-2; v_gene: TRBV15; CDR3aa: CATSSGQVSNYGYTF; CDR3nt: TGTGCCACCAGCAGTGGACAGGTTTCTAACTATGGCTACACCTTC
d_gene: -; abundance: -; j_gene: TRBJ1-5; v_gene: TRBV28; CDR3aa: CASDNRVFSNQPQHF; CDR3nt: TGTGCCAGCGACAACAGGGTTTTTAGCAATCAGCCCCAGCATTTT
d_gene: -; abundance: -; j_gene: TRBJ2-7; v_gene: TRBV5-4; CDR3aa: CASSQTRTPRPVSYEQYF; CDR3nt: TGTGCCAGCAGCCAAACAAGGACTCCCCGCCCTGTGAGCTACGAGCAGTACTTC
d_gene: TRBD1; abundance: -; j_gene: TRBJ1-2; v_gene: TRBV11-2; CDR3aa: CASSLFLPGQAPFYGYTF; CDR3nt: TGTGCCAGCAGCTTATTTCTCCCCGGACAGGCGCCCTTCTATGGCTACACCTTC
d_gene: TRBD2; abundance: once; j_gene: TRBJ2-1; v_gene: TRBV28; CDR3aa: CASSWGAGGVNEQFF; CDR3nt: TGTGCCAGCAGCTGGGGAGCGGGAGGTGTCAATGAGCAGTTCTTC
d_gene: -; abundance: -; j_gene: TRBJ2-2; v_gene: TRBV14; CDR3aa: CASSQGPGDTGELFF; CDR3nt: TGTGCCAGCAGCCAAGGCCCGGGGGACACCGGGGAGCTGTTTTTT
d_gene: -; abundance: -; j_gene: TRBJ2-7; v_gene: TRBV2; CDR3aa: CASSEACIYEQYF; CDR3nt: TGTGCCAGCAGTGAAGCGTGTATCTACGAGCAGTACTTC
d_gene: -; abundance: -; j_gene: TRBJ2-5; v_gene: TRBV28; CDR3aa: CASTGGETQYF; CDR3nt: TGTGCCAGCACAGGGGGGGAGACCCAGTACTTC
d_gene: TRBD2; abundance: -; j_gene: TRBJ2-1; v_gene: TRBV6-1; CDR3aa: CASSEAMSLAYSSYNEQFF; CDR3nt: TGTGCCAGCAGTGAAGCCATGTCACTAGCGTATAGCTCCTACAATGAGCAGTTCTTC
d_gene: -; abundance: few; j_gene: TRBJ1-2; v_gene: TRBV6-1; CDR3aa: CASSEGQATGYTF; CDR3nt: TGTGCCAGCAGTGAAGGACAGGCGACTGGCTACACCTTC
d_gene: -; abundance: -; j_gene: TRBJ2-4; v_gene: TRBV6-1; CDR3aa: CASSEAAVAKNIQYF; CDR3nt: TGTGCCAGCAGTGAAGCCGCAGTAGCCAAAAACATTCAGTACTTC
d_gene: -; abundance: -; j_gene: TRBJ2-7; v_gene: TRBV7-2; CDR3aa: CASSFRQPYEQYF; CDR3nt: TGTGCCAGCAGCTTCCGACAGCCCTACGAGCAGTACTTC
d_gene: -; abundance: -; j_gene: TRBJ1-1; v_gene: TRBV6-5; CDR3aa: CASIHRAANTEAFF; CDR3nt: TGTGCCAGCATCCACAGGGCGGCGAACACTGAAGCTTTCTTT
d_gene: TRBD2; abundance: once; j_gene: TRBJ2-2; v_gene: TRBV25-1; CDR3aa: CASRLAELTGELFF; CDR3nt: TGTGCCAGCAGACTAGCGGAGCTCACCGGGGAGCTGTTTTTT
d_gene: TRBD2; abundance: -; j_gene: TRBJ2-1; v_gene: TRBV18; CDR3aa: CASSPPVLAGGQNEQFF; CDR3nt: TGTGCCAGCTCACCACCGGTTCTAGCGGGAGGGCAGAATGAGCAGTTCTTC
d_gene: TRBD2; abundance: -; j_gene: TRBJ2-2; v_gene: TRBV4-3; CDR3aa: CASSQGTSGFSFTGELFF; CDR3nt: TGCGCCAGCAGCCAAGGGACTAGCGGGTTCTCCTTCACCGGGGAGCTGTTTTTT
d_gene: -; abundance: -; j_gene: TRBJ2-5; v_gene: TRBV28; CDR3aa: CASSLLVREGQGQETQYF; CDR3nt: TGTGCCAGCAGTTTATTAGTCCGGGAGGGACAGGGACAAGAGACCCAGTACTTC
d_gene: TRBD1; abundance: -; j_gene: TRBJ2-5; v_gene: TRBV30; CDR3aa: CAWSGTGKETQYF; CDR3nt: TGTGCCTGGAGTGGGACAGGTAAAGAGACCCAGTACTTC
d_gene: TRBD1; abundance: -; j_gene: TRBJ1-2; v_gene: TRBV19; CDR3aa: CASSPPGQGSEANYGYTF; CDR3nt: TGTGCCAGTAGTCCCCCGGGACAGGGGTCCGAAGCTAACTATGGCTACACCTTC
d_gene: -; abundance: -; j_gene: TRBJ2-3; v_gene: TRBV29-1; CDR3aa: CSVASPLRGTDTQYF; CDR3nt: TGCAGCGTTGCATCCCCGCTCAGGGGAACAGATACGCAGTATTTT
d_gene: TRBD2; abundance: -; j_gene: TRBJ2-5; v_gene: TRBV4-3; CDR3aa: CASSQAPGGGETQYF; CDR3nt: TGCGCCAGCAGCCAAGCCCCCGGGGGGGGAGAGACCCAGTACTTC
d_gene: -; abundance: few; j_gene: TRBJ1-2; v_gene: TRBV7-9; CDR3aa: CASSATSKTGGGVYGYTF; CDR3nt: TGTGCCAGCAGCGCTACTTCCAAGACAGGTGGTGGTGTTTATGGCTACACCTTC
d_gene: -; abundance: -; j_gene: TRBJ1-2; v_gene: TRBV19; CDR3aa: CASSNLRTEGSYGYTF; CDR3nt: TGTGCCAGTAGTAACCTCCGGACAGAGGGGAGCTATGGCTACACCTTC
d_gene: -; abundance: once; j_gene: TRBJ2-1; v_gene: TRBV28; CDR3aa: CASSPPLTSFLVNEQFF; CDR3nt: TGTGCCAGCAGTCCTCCTTTAACTAGCTTCTTGGTTAATGAGCAGTTCTTC
d_gene: -; abundance: once; j_gene: TRBJ1-1; v_gene: TRBV5-4; CDR3aa: CASKRDTEAFF; CDR3nt: TGTGCCAGCAAACGGGACACTGAAGCTTTCTTT
d_gene: TRBD1; abundance: -; j_gene: TRBJ2-3; v_gene: TRBV5-1; CDR3aa: CASSSTGVGADTQYF; CDR3nt: TGCGCCAGCAGCTCGACAGGGGTTGGCGCAGATACGCAGTATTTT
d_gene: TRBD1; abundance: -; j_gene: TRBJ1-1; v_gene: TRBV28; CDR3aa: CASSLRTGSLNTEAFF; CDR3nt: TGTGCCAGCAGTTTAAGGACAGGGTCGTTGAACACTGAAGCTTTCTTT
d_gene: TRBD1; abundance: few; j_gene: TRBJ1-2; v_gene: TRBV5-6; CDR3aa: CASSSGQENGYTF; CDR3nt: TGTGCCAGCAGTTCTGGACAGGAAAATGGCTACACCTTC
d_gene: TRBD1; abundance: -; j_gene: TRBJ1-4; v_gene: TRBV9; CDR3aa: CASSAQGAYYEKLFF; CDR3nt: TGTGCCAGCAGCGCCCAGGGGGCTTATTATGAAAAACTGTTTTTT
d_gene: -; abundance: -; j_gene: TRBJ1-6; v_gene: TRBV4-1; CDR3aa: CASSQAPLPGHGLHSYNSPLHF; CDR3nt: TGCGCCAGCAGCCAAGCCCCTCTCCCGGGACACGGACTTCACTCCTATAATTCACCCCTCCACTTT
d_gene: -; abundance: -; j_gene: TRBJ1-4; v_gene: TRBV2; CDR3aa: CASSALQRTNEKLFF; CDR3nt: TGTGCCAGCAGTGCCCTACAGAGAACTAATGAAAAACTGTTTTTT
d_gene: -; abundance: -; j_gene: TRBJ2-4; v_gene: TRBV7-2; CDR3aa: CASSRRGPHKNIQYF; CDR3nt: TGTGCCAGCAGCCGAAGGGGCCCCCACAAAAACATTCAGTACTTC
d_gene: -; abundance: -; j_gene: TRBJ2-1; v_gene: TRBV12-2; CDR3aa: CASRLVPGQLDNEQFF; CDR3nt: TGTGCAAGTCGCTTAGTACCGGGACAGCTCGACAATGAGCAGTTCTTC